The clone carrying this T cell receptor (beta chain) has only a few counts. This record belongs to a study of blood T cell repertoires in COVID-19. Overall study context: Italy, Spain and the United States were the sources of the convalescent and acute COVID-19 samples. Sources were T cells, B-cell-depleted T cells, or PBMCs; the material itself was cDNA or gDNA.

Trimming took off 1 base at V and 2 bases at J, with 9 bases between the two ends. This CDR3 has 14 amino acids. CDR1 SGHRS and CDR2 YFSETQ come from the germline V gene. In the original workflow: Estimated nucleated cell counts came from reference gene primer amplification. Generated by immunoSEQ multiplex PCR, the TCRdb table keeps only in-frame clones and is missing some. V and J calls plus clone size are reproduced from that table; the DNA served to infer D and trimming. This sample has about 380,000 clones; roughly 80% occur once, and the top ten carry approximately 1%. Sequencing was carried out using peripheral blood. This chain connects TRBV5-1 to TRBJ1-2; a possible D gene is TRBD1 (6 bases). This clonotype was obtained from a human donor with acute or convalescent COVID-19. The donor label of this sample is uncertain. The CDR3 spells CASSLNRENYGYTF. The DNA for the CDR3 is TGCGCCAGCAGCTTGAACAGGGAAAACTATGGCTACACCTTC.